A single sample gave rise to the 8 T cell receptor beta chains below, sequenced in a study of T cells in localized non-small cell lung cancer. Repertoires were generated with immunoSEQ multiplex PCR, while TCRdb's copy carries only in-frame clones and drops some. The table has about 1,500 clones, approximately 24% seen once. This specimen consisted of normal lung tissue next to the tumor, obtained before any cancer treatment. The receptors come from a male donor aged 60 or over with stage II lung adenocarcinoma.

This clone was observed a handful of times. This chain connects TRBV28 to TRBJ2-5, with D possibly TRBD2 on 6 matching bases. Germline CDR1 and CDR2: MDHEN and SYDVKM. Trimming shortened V by 4 bases and J by 1 base, and 13 bases separated the two germline ends. CDR3 length: 15 amino acids. The CDR3 reads CASSSTGRPQETQYF. In DNA form, the CDR3 reads TGTGCCAGCAGTTCCACGGGGAGGCCCCAAGAGACCCAGTACTTC.

The chain combines TRBV28 with TRBJ1-3; D may be TRBD1 (6 bases). This CDR3 is 14 amino acids long. The germline gives CDR1 MDHEN, CDR2 SYDVKM. The V gene lost 6 bases and the J gene lost 1 base, with 10 bases spanning the gap. CDR3 coding DNA: TGTGCCAGCAGCTTCAGGGGATCTGGAAACACCATATATTTT. This codes for CASSFRGSGNTIYF.

The chain joins TRBV18 to TRBJ1-2; perhaps TRBD1 as D (5 bases). The length of the CDR3 is 14 residues. Germline assignment: CDR1 KGHSH and CDR2 LQKENI. V lost 3 bases to trimming and J lost 4 bases, with 12 bases between them. CDR3 DNA sequence: TGTGCCAGCTCACCGCCAGGGAACGGCTATGGCTACACCTTC. It encodes CASSPPGNGYGYTF. Filled out from reference TRBV18 and TRBJ1-2, the complete variable domain reads NAGVMQNPRHLVRRRGQEARLRCSPMKGHSHVYWYRQLPEEGLKFMVYLQKENIIDESGMPKERFSAEFPKEGPSILRIQQVVRGDSAAYFCASSPPGNGYGYTFGSGTRLTVV.

The V call is TRBV7-2, the J call TRBJ1-3; D gene uncertain. The length of the CDR3 is 13 residues. Per germline, CDR1 SGHTA and CDR2 FQGNSA. V lost 9 bases and J 5 bases, leaving 14 bases between the germline ends. CDR3 nucleotide sequence: TGTGCCAGAAGCCCAACCTTGAGAAACACCATATATTTT. Protein sequence: CARSPTLRNTIYF.

This clone is large (0.1 to 1%) in the sample. The chain employs TRBV6-8 and TRBJ1-1, with D tentatively TRBD1 (6 bases). Germline CDR1 is MNHGY and CDR2 is SAAAGT. The CDR3 is made up of 13 amino acids. V was clipped by 5 bases and J by 1 base, with 8 bases between them. In DNA, the CDR3 is TGTGCCAGCAGTGAGGGACAGAACACTGAAGCTTTCTTT. It encodes CASSEGQNTEAFF.

This clone has more than one count but fewer than ten. At one boundary the junction diverges from the germline segment, which might be a read error. The rearrangement links TRBV6-8 to TRBJ2-3; D gene unclear. Germline assignment: CDR1 MNHGY and CDR2 SAAAGT. CDR3 length equals 13 residues. The CDR3 sequence: CASSDSDTDTQYF. CDR3 DNA sequence: TGTGCCAGCAGTGACTCCGACACAGATACGCAGTATTTT.

V usage is TRBV10-2 and J usage is TRBJ2-5; TRBD2 is a possible D gene (7 bases). Between the trimmed V and J ends, which lost 1 base and 4 bases, there was a span of 13 bases. CDR1 WSHSY and CDR2 SAAADI come from the germline V gene. There are 15 residues in the CDR3. The CDR3 bases are TGCGCCAGCAGTGAGTGGAGGGGGGAGGGAGAGACCCAGTACTTC. Translated: CASSEWRGEGETQYF.

The V and J genes are TRBV30 and TRBJ1-1, with TRBD1 as a possible D gene (6 bases). V gave up 2 bases and J gave up 1 base, with 8 bases separating them. Germline assignment: CDR1 GTSNPN and CDR2 SVGIG (reference sequence). The CDR3 is 13 residues long. The CDR3 reads CAWSLTGNTEAFF. As DNA, the CDR3 is TGTGCCTGGAGTCTGACAGGGAACACTGAAGCTTTCTTT.